This entry describes one TCR beta chain. The germline V gene encodes CDR1 SGHRS and CDR2 YFSETQ. V gave up 0 bases and J gave up 3 bases, with 3 bases separating them. CDR3 length: 12 amino acids. Here immunoSEQ multiplex PCR was the method, and the copy in TCRdb shows in-frame clones only, minus some. The sample contains over 75,000 clones, approximately 90% of which appear only once. The source of the sample is a study of OX40 agonist ivuxolimab in advanced cancers. Blood draws occurred at baseline, cycle 4 day 1, and cycle 7 day 1. The origin of this receptor is an adult with an advanced solid tumor such as melanoma, head and neck, liver or kidney cancer. The sequences come from CD4+ or CD8+ T cells sorted from blood, collected in a trial of the OX40 agonist ivuxolimab. This chain uses TRBV5-1 with TRBJ1-1, with D unresolved. CDR3 sequence reads: CASSLADTEAFF. CDR3 sequence (DNA): TGCGCCAGCAGCTTGGCAGACACTGAAGCTTTCTTT.